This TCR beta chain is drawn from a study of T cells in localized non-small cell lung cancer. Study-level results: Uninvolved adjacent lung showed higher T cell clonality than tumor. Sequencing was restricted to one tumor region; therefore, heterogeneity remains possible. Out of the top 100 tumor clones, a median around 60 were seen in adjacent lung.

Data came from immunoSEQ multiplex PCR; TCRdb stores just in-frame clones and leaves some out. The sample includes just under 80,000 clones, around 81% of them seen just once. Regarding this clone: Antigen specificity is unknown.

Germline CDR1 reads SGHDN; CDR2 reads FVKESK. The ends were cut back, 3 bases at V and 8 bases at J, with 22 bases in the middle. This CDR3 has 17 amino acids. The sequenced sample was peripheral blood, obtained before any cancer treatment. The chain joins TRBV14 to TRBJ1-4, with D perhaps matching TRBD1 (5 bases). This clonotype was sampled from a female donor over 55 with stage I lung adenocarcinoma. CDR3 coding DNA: TGTGCCAGCAGCCAGACTAGGGTCAGCCCGGGACGAGAAAAACTGTTTTTT. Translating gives CASSQTRVSPGREKLFF.